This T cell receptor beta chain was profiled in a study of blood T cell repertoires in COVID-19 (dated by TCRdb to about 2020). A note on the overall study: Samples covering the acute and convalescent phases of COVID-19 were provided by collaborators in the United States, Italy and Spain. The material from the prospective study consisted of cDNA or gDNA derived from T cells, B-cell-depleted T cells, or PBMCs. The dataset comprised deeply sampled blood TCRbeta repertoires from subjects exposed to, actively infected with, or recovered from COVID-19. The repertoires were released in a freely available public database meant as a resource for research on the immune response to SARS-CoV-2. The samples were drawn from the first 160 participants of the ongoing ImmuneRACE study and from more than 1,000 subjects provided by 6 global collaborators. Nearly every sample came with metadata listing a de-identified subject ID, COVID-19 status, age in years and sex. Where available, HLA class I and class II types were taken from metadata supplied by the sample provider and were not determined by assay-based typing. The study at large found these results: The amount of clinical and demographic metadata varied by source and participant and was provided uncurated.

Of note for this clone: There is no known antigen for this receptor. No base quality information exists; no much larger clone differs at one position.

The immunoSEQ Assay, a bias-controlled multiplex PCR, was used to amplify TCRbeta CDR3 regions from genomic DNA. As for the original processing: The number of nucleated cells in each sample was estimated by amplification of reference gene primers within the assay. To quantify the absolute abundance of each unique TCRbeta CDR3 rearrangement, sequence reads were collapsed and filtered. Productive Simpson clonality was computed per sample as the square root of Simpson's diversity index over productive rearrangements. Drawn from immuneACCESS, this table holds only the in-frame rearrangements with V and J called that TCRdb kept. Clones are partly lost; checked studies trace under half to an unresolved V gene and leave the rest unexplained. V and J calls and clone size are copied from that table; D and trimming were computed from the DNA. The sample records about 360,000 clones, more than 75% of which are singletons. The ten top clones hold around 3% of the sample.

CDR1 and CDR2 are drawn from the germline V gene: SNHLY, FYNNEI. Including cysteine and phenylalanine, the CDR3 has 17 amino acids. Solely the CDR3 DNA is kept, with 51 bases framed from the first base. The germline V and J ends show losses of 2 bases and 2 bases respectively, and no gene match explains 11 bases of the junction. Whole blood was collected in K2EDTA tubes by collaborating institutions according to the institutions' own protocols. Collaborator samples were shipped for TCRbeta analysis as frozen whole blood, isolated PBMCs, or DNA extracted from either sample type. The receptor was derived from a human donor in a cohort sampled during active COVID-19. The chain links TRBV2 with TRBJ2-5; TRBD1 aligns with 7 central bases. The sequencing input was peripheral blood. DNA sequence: TGTGCCAGCAGTGAAAAACTTCCGGGACAGAGACAAGAGACCCAGTACTTC. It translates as CASSEKLPGQRQETQYF.